Listed below are T cell receptor beta chains from one sample, sequenced in a study of cytomegalovirus exposure and HLA in healthy donors. The method was immunoSEQ multiplex PCR; TCRdb's version includes in-frame clones alone and lacks a portion of them. Of fewer than 200,000 clones detected, around 80% appear once; the ten largest clones hold 0.7% to 0.8%. The material sequenced was PBMCs. The receptors originated from a female donor in good health and CMV-seronegative. CDR3s include the opening cysteine and the closing phenylalanine or tryptophan. The D gene is left open where the match is weak. Size is omitted from some rows. Given values are once, few, many or a class for expanded clones.

TRBJ2-1	TRBD2	-	TRBV7-3	TGTGCCAGCAGCTTAGGGGGGGGTTACAATGAGCAGTTCTTC	CASSLGGGYNEQFF
TRBJ1-5	-	once	TRBV28	TGTGCCAGCAATCCGGACAGTCAGCCCCAGCATTTT	CASNPDSQPQHF
TRBJ1-2	TRBD1	-	TRBV7-2	TGTGCCAGCAGCTCCACAGGGGCAGCTAACTATGGCTACACCTTC	CASSSTGAANYGYTF
TRBJ1-1	-	-	TRBV19	TGTGCCAGTAGCCTCGGCGGGAACACTGAAGCTTTCTTT	CASSLGGNTEAFF
TRBJ2-7	-	-	TRBV18	TGTGCCAGCTCACCACCCGGCAGCGTTTCCTACGAGCAGTACTTC	CASSPPGSVSYEQYF
TRBJ2-1	-	-	TRBV9	TGTGCCAGCAGCGTAGTGGCTAGCCAGGACGACGAGCAGTTCTTC	CASSVVASQDDEQFF
TRBJ1-2	-	-	TRBV19	TGTGCCAGCGGCACCAGGGGTTTTCACACCTTC	CASGTRGFHTF
TRBJ2-4	-	-	TRBV6-5	TGTGCCAGCACCTCCCTGGGGGGCATTCAGTACTTC	CASTSLGGIQYF
TRBJ2-6	-	-	TRBV15	TGTGCCACCAGCAGAGATTTGTCGGGATCCTCCTCTGGGGCCAACGTCCTGACTTTC	CATSRDLSGSSSGANVLTF
TRBJ2-3	-	-	TRBV10-3	TGTGCCATCAGTGTCTCGTACACAGATACGCAGTATTTT	CAISVSYTDTQYF
TRBJ2-5	TRBD2	-	TRBV28	TGTGCCAGCAGCCTAAGCGGGAGCCAAGAGACCCAGTACTTC	CASSLSGSQETQYF
TRBJ1-1	-	-	TRBV19	TGTGCCAGTAGGGGAGTGAACACTGAAGCTTTCTTT	CASRGVNTEAFF
TRBJ2-5	TRBD2	-	TRBV29-1	TGCAGCGTAGCGCTAGCGGACCAAGAGACCCAGTACTTC	CSVALADQETQYF
TRBJ2-7	-	-	TRBV18	TGTGCCAGCTCACCATCTAGCTCCTACGAGCAGTACTTC	CASSPSSSYEQYF
TRBJ2-5	-	-	TRBV9	TGTGCCAGCAGCGCCCACCAGGTGCGGGGCCAAGAGACCCAGTACTTC	CASSAHQVRGQETQYF
TRBJ2-1	-	few	TRBV18	TGTGCCAGCTCACCTCGGGAGTACAATGAGCAGTTCTTC	CASSPREYNEQFF
TRBJ2-3	TRBD2	-	TRBV4-2	TGTGCCAGCAGCCAGGAGTCTAGCGGGGGGGCGGGCACAGATACGCAGTATTTT	CASSQESSGGAGTDTQYF
TRBJ1-1	-	-	TRBV30	TGTGCCTGGAACCGGGGTGACACTGAAGCTTTCTTT	CAWNRGDTEAFF
TRBJ1-2	TRBD1	-	TRBV5-4	TGTGCCAGCAGCCCACGACAGGGGGGTGGCTATGGCTACACCTTC	CASSPRQGGGYGYTF
TRBJ2-3	-	few	TRBV11-2	TGTGCCAGCAGCCCCCGGGGGGGAGGGGGCAGGGTGGCAGATACGCAGTATTTT	CASSPRGGGGRVADTQYF
TRBJ2-4	-	-	TRBV5-6	TGTGCCAGCAGCTTGGAGGAGGGTAAAAACATTCAGTACTTC	CASSLEEGKNIQYF